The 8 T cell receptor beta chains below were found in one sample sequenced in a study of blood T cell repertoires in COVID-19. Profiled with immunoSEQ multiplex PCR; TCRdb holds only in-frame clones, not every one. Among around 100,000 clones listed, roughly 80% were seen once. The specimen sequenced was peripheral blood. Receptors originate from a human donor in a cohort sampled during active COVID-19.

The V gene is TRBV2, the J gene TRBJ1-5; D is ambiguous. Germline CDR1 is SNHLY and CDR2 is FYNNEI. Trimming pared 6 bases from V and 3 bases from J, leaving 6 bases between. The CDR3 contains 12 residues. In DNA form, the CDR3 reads TGTGCCAGCAGACAGTACAATCAGCCCCAGCATTTT. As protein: CASRQYNQPQHF.

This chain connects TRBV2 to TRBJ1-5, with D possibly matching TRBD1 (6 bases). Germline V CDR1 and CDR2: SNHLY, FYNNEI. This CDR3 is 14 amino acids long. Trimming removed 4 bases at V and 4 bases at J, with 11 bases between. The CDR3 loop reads CASSATGRNQPQHF. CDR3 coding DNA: TGTGCCAGCAGTGCGACAGGACGAAATCAGCCCCAGCATTTT.

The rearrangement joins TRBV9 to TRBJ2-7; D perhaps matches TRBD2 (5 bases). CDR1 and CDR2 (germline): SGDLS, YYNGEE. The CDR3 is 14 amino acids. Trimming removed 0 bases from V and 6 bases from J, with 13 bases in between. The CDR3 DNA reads TGTGCCAGCAGCGTAGCCATGGACCGGGGCGAGCAGTACTTC. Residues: CASSVAMDRGEQYF.

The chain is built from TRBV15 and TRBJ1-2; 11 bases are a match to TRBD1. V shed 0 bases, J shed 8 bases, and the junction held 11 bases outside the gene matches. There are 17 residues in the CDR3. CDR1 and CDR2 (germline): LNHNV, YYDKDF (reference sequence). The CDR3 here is CATSRDGTGGRAKGYTF. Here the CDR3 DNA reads TGTGCCACCAGCAGAGATGGGACAGGGGGACGAGCTAAAGGCTACACCTTC.

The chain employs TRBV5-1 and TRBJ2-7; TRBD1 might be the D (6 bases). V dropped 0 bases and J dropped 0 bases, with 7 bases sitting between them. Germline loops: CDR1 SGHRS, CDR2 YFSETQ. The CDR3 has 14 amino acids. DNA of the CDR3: TGCGCCAGCAGCTTGGACAGGGCCTCCTACGAGCAGTACTTC. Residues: CASSLDRASYEQYF.

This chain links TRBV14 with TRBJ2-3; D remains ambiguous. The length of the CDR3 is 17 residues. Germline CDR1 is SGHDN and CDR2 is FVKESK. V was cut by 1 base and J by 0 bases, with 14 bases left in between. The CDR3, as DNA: TGTGCCAGCAGCCAAGGGGCGTGGGTGTTCAGCACAGATACGCAGTATTTT. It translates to CASSQGAWVFSTDTQYF. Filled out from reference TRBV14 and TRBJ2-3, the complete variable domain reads EAGVTQFPSHSVIEKGQTVTLRCDPISGHDNLYWYRRVMGKEIKFLLHFVKESKQDESGMPNNRFLAERTGGTYSTLKVQPAELEDSGVYFCASSQGAWVFSTDTQYFGPGTRLTVL.

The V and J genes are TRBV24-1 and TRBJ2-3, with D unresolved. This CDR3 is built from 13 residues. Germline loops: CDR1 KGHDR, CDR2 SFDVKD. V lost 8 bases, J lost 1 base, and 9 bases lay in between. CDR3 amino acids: CATITSGTDTQYF. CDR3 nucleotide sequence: TGTGCCACCATAACGTCAGGCACAGATACGCAGTATTTT.

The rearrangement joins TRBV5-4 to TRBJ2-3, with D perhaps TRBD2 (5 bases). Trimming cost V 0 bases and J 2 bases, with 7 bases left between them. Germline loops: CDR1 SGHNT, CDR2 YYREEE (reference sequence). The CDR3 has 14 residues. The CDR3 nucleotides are TGTGCCAGCAGCTTGGCGGGAAACACAGATACGCAGTATTTT. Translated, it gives CASSLAGNTDTQYF.